The present TCR beta chain was sequenced within a study of T cell responses to AZD1222 COVID-19 vaccine. In the study overall: Second-dose intervals near 4 or 12 weeks were combined. Study observations and caveats: In a largely white British group with more females than males, clonal diversity was possibly underestimated. The study found vaccine-associated CD4 TCRs spanning spike, dominant at 160-218 and 743-854. Samples come after the peak T cell response, not at day 14.

A word on this clone: The antigen is not known.

The junction had 6 bases not matched to a gene; V was cut back by 5 bases and J by 7 bases. Germline-derived CDR1 and CDR2 are SGHVS and FQNEAQ. The CDR3 totals 14 residues. Clones were read by immunoSEQ multiplex PCR, and TCRdb kept only the in-frame ones, dropping some. The table records roughly 120,000 clones, about 90% of them present only once. The clonotype was recovered from an adult in good health. The chain couples TRBV7-8 to TRBJ1-5; 9 nucleotides line up with TRBD1. Sample: peripheral blood, taken on day 0 of AZD1222 vaccination. The CDR3 loop reads CASSGGTGSQPQHF. The CDR3 coding sequence is TGTGCCAGCAGCGGCGGGACAGGGTCCCAGCCCCAGCATTTT.